The rows below give T cell receptor beta chains drawn from one sample of a study of post-analysis software for immune sequencing data. TCRdb reanalysed the PCR reads using MiXCR and keeps one entry per CDR3 protein. Of some 890,000 distinct CDR3 sequences detected, 53% appear once; the ten largest clones hold 4.6%. The sequencing sample was made of blood. These receptors were obtained from a girl between 10 and 17 years old with multiple sclerosis. CDR3s include the opening cysteine and the closing phenylalanine or tryptophan.

>TRBV20-1|TRBJ2-3
CSASPTTTDTQYF
>TRBV5-1|TRBJ1-1
CASSPRAGLDTEAFF
>TRBV14|NA
CASSEKRGMVEAFF
>TRBV7-2|TRBJ2-1
CASSLAGLLRDEQFF
>TRBV10-3|TRBJ2-3
CAIRTGVTDTQYF
>TRBV6-5|TRBJ2-5
CASSLKTGEETQYF
>TRBV12-3/TRBV12-4|TRBJ2-6
CASSQPTGADVLTF
>TRBV11-2|TRBJ1-4
CASSPVGATNEKLFF
>TRBV19|TRBJ2-2
CASSIIRNLNTGELFF
>TRBV5-1|TRBJ1-1
CASTALGQGMETEAFF
>TRBV5-1|TRBJ2-5
CASSLVTGLGETQYF
>TRBV6-5|TRBJ1-1
CASSSLSGTEAFF
>TRBV20-1|TRBJ2-1
CSASSSGGFSSYNEQFF
>TRBV7-9|TRBJ1-6
CASSLTQGNSPLHF
>TRBV6-5|TRBJ1-2
CASSSILTSTVNYGYTF
>TRBV5-5|TRBJ1-2
CASSLPGAANYGYTF
>TRBV2|NA
CASRHGTSGSPEQYF
>TRBV20-1|TRBJ2-3
CSARCGTLADTQYF
>TRBV14|TRBJ2-7
CASSSRDRRPRSYEQYF
>TRBV3-1|TRBJ1-2
CASSQARTGISFNYGYTF
>TRBV9|TRBJ2-5
CATQKPRLQETQYF
>TRBV18|NA
CASSPGVQMGEQYF
>TRBV27|TRBJ2-1
CASRRGTSGTEQFF
>TRBV20-1|TRBJ2-1
CSARGGAKSYNEQFF
>TRBV7-9|NA
CASRTEGNYEQYF
>TRBV9|TRBJ2-1
CASSVRTVPRSDEQFF
>TRBV5-1|TRBJ2-5
CASSTQTEQETQYF
>TRBV5-6|TRBJ2-4
CASSLTGTYKNIQYF
>TRBV18|TRBJ2-3
CASSPARQLPDTQYF
>TRBV5-1|TRBJ2-1
CASRDWAGRNEQFF
>TRBV12-3/TRBV12-4|TRBJ1-2
CASRGSGFNYGYTF
>TRBV4-1|TRBJ2-7
CASSQEGTSGLAYEQYF
>TRBV5-1|TRBJ2-5
CACSTQGAKETQYF
>TRBV2|TRBJ2-7
CASTTGDRKGEQYF
>TRBV10-3|TRBJ2-1
CAISADRCNEQFF
>TRBV20-1|TRBJ2-4
CSTGAGGPGRPGSFAKNIQYF
>TRBV5-1|TRBJ2-3
CASSSGLAGGSGWSGTDTQYF
>TRBV7-2|TRBJ2-1
CASSLAIYNEQFF
>TRBV7-2|TRBJ1-1
CASSYNGNTEAFF
>TRBV29-1|NA
CSVNGGSEQYF
>TRBV6-1|TRBJ2-3
CASSDSDRASDTQYF
>TRBV5-1|TRBJ2-5
CASSLAGRSNEQYF
>TRBV30|TRBJ2-1
CAWSGNRGFRSEGYNEQFF
>TRBV20-1|TRBJ2-7
CSARDHSGGFYEQYF
>TRBV5-1|TRBJ2-3
CASSFERDTQYF
>TRBV20-1|TRBJ2-3
CSAYRVAGDTDTQYF
>TRBV20-1|TRBJ2-5
CSARRGRAGETQYF
>TRBV24-1|TRBJ2-3
CATSDPGGAGGTDTQYF
>TRBV5-1|TRBJ1-4
CASSPGRTNEKRFF
>TRBV29-1|TRBJ2-1
CSVEPSSYNEQFF
>TRBV20-1|TRBJ2-5
CSARAASGSLETQYF
>TRBV6-5|TRBJ2-7
CASSRTGTGEQYF
>TRBV6-1|TRBJ1-1
CASSEAQAGSRAFF
>TRBV29-1|TRBJ2-1
CSVARLARHSYNEQFF
>TRBV2|TRBJ2-1
CASRLENEQFF
>TRBV20-1|TRBJ1-1
CSARGDRTAEAFF
>TRBV5-4|TRBJ2-4
CASSRGLAGSRNIQYF
>TRBV7-9|TRBJ1-4
CASSLLLSGSSKLFF